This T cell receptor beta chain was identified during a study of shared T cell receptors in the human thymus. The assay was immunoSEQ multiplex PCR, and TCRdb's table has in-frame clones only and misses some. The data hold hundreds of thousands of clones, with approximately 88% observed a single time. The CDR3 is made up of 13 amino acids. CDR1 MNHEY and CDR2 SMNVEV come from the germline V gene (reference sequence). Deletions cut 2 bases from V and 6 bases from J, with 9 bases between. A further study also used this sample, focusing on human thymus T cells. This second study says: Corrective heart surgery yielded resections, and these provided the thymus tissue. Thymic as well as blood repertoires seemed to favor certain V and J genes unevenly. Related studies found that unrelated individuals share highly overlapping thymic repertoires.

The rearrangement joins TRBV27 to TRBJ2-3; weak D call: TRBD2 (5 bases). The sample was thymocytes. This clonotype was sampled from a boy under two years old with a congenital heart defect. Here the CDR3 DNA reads TGTGCCAGCAGTTTAGACTACGAGGATACGCAGTATTTT. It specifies CASSLDYEDTQYF.